This T cell receptor beta chain was retrieved from a study of blood T cell repertoires in COVID-19. Study in general: From the United States, Italy and Spain came samples of acute and convalescent COVID-19. T cells, B-cell-depleted T cells, or PBMCs provided the cDNA or gDNA that served as material.

CDR1 and CDR2 (germline): SGHVS, FQNEAQ. This CDR3 has 13 residues. V was pared by 1 base and J by 1 base, with 4 bases between. Original handling: Amplification of reference gene primers provided the estimated nucleated cell counts. Assay: immunoSEQ multiplex PCR; the TCRdb copy retains only in-frame clones and omits some. V and J calls and clone size are given by that table; D and trimming were obtained from the DNA. The sample carries under 300,000 clones, around 82% recorded once. This TCR came from a man aged 80 or over with acute or convalescent COVID-19. Sequencing input: peripheral blood. The genes are TRBV7-8 and TRBJ1-1; D not certain. DNA of the CDR3: TGTGCCAGCAGCTTAGGAGCGAACACTGAAGCTTTCTTT. Protein: CASSLGANTEAFF.